These T cell receptor beta chains were read from a single sample in a study of blood T cell repertoires in COVID-19. Sequencing was performed with immunoSEQ multiplex PCR; in TCRdb, only in-frame clones are kept and a portion is missing. The sample includes tens of thousands of clones, 91% of them seen just once. Material for sequencing was peripheral blood. The receptors shown here come from a human donor with active COVID-19. The donor label of this sample is uncertain. CDR3s include the opening cysteine and the closing phenylalanine or tryptophan. The D gene is left open where the match is weak. The size field is filled for only some rows; it gives once, few, many or a size class.

V: TRBV5-1
size: NA
D: NA
J: TRBJ2-3
CDR3: CARAFYSTDTQYF
DNA: TGCGCCAGGGCCTTTTATAGCACAGATACGCAGTATTTT

V: TRBV7-2
size: once
D: NA
J: TRBJ1-2
CDR3: CASSLRRVNYGYTF
DNA: TGTGCCAGCAGCTTACGGAGAGTTAACTATGGCTACACCTTC

V: TRBV2
size: NA
D: TRBD1
J: TRBJ1-1
CDR3: CASNDRGAATEAFF
DNA: TGTGCCAGCAACGACAGGGGGGCGGCCACTGAAGCTTTCTTT

V: TRBV7-9
size: NA
D: TRBD1
J: TRBJ1-6
CDR3: CASSLDRGNSPLHF
DNA: TGTGCCAGCAGCTTAGACAGGGGTAATTCACCCCTCCACTTT

V: TRBV6-6
size: NA
D: TRBD1
J: TRBJ1-1
CDR3: CASGRTGLNTEAFF
DNA: TGTGCCAGCGGACGGACAGGGCTGAACACTGAAGCTTTCTTT

V: TRBV7-9
size: NA
D: NA
J: TRBJ1-6
CDR3: CASSTTGYNSPLHF
DNA: TGTGCCAGCAGCACCACAGGGTATAATTCACCCCTCCACTTT

V: TRBV2
size: few
D: TRBD2
J: TRBJ2-7
CDR3: CASSDGTITSYEQYF
DNA: TGTGCCAGCAGTGACGGGACTATCACATCCTACGAGCAGTACTTC

V: TRBV4-2
size: NA
D: TRBD1
J: TRBJ1-4
CDR3: CASSPMGQGIATNEKLFF
DNA: TGTGCCAGCAGCCCAATGGGACAGGGGATAGCAACTAATGAAAAACTGTTTTTT

V: TRBV10-3
size: NA
D: NA
J: TRBJ2-2
CDR3: CAISDLRRGAGELFF
DNA: TGTGCCATCAGTGACCTCCGACGGGGGGCTGGGGAGCTGTTTTTT

V: TRBV3-1/TRBV3-2
size: NA
D: NA
J: TRBJ2-3
CDR3: CASSLRDTSPTDTQYF
DNA: TGTGCCAGCAGCCTCCGGGACACTTCTCCCACAGATACGCAGTATTTT

V: TRBV11-1
size: NA
D: NA
J: TRBJ2-1
CDR3: CASSFSRQGEQFF
DNA: TGTGCCAGCAGCTTCTCGCGGCAGGGTGAGCAGTTCTTC

V: TRBV6-1
size: NA
D: NA
J: TRBJ2-3
CDR3: CASSEAATRLTDTQYF
DNA: TGTGCCAGCAGTGAAGCAGCCACGAGACTCACAGATACGCAGTATTTT

V: TRBV6-5
size: NA
D: NA
J: TRBJ1-6
CDR3: CASRMDTGLASPLHF
DNA: TGTGCCAGCAGGATGGACACAGGGCTTGCTTCACCCCTCCACTTT

V: TRBV2
size: NA
D: NA
J: TRBJ1-6
CDR3: CASSELTAYNSPLHF
DNA: TGTGCCAGCAGTGAACTAACAGCTTATAATTCACCCCTCCACTTT

V: TRBV7-2
size: NA
D: TRBD2
J: TRBJ2-4
CDR3: CASSLVAGDPGGNIQYF
DNA: TGTGCCAGCAGCTTAGTGGCGGGGGACCCCGGAGGAAACATTCAGTACTTC

V: TRBV4-2
size: NA
D: TRBD2
J: TRBJ2-5
CDR3: CASSQVRGVAGGQETQYF
DNA: TGTGCCAGCAGCCAAGTTAGGGGCGTAGCGGGGGGCCAAGAGACCCAGTACTTC

V: TRBV3-1/TRBV3-2
size: NA
D: NA
J: TRBJ2-2
CDR3: CASSPRRGTYTGELFF
DNA: TGTGCCAGCAGCCCCCGGCGGGGAACCTACACCGGGGAGCTGTTTTTT

V: TRBV4-3
size: NA
D: TRBD1
J: TRBJ1-2
CDR3: CASSQETGLAAGYTF
DNA: TGCGCCAGCAGCCAAGAGACAGGGTTGGCGGCGGGCTACACCTTC

V: TRBV6-4
size: NA
D: TRBD1
J: TRBJ2-3
CDR3: CASSEGDSSTSSTDTQYF
DNA: TGTGCCAGCAGTGAGGGGGACAGTTCAACATCTAGCACAGATACGCAGTATTTT

V: TRBV9
size: few
D: TRBD1
J: TRBJ1-2
CDR3: CASSAMTTGTWTGYTF
DNA: TGTGCCAGCAGCGCCATGACGACAGGGACGTGGACTGGCTACACCTTC

V: TRBV7-2
size: NA
D: NA
J: TRBJ1-6
CDR3: CASSSTGWRRDSPLHF
DNA: TGTGCCAGCAGCTCCACAGGGTGGCGGCGCGATTCACCCCTCCACTTT

V: TRBV5-4
size: NA
D: TRBD2
J: TRBJ2-5
CDR3: CASSSRAGETQYF
DNA: TGTGCCAGCAGCTCCCGAGCGGGGGAGACCCAGTACTTC

V: TRBV11-3
size: NA
D: NA
J: TRBJ1-1
CDR3: CASSLTGAEAFF
DNA: TGTGCCAGCAGCTTGACAGGAGCTGAAGCTTTCTTT

V: TRBV7-3
size: NA
D: NA
J: TRBJ1-5
CDR3: CASSAGTSGFSPQHF
DNA: TGTGCCAGCAGCGCCGGGACATCCGGCTTTTCGCCCCAGCATTTT

V: TRBV5-6
size: once
D: NA
J: TRBJ1-3
CDR3: CASSLWTGAIYF
DNA: TGTGCCAGCAGCTTGTGGACTGGTGCCATATATTTT

V: TRBV7-6
size: NA
D: TRBD1
J: TRBJ1-6
CDR3: CASSVTAGTGINSPLHF
DNA: TGTGCCAGCAGCGTAACGGCCGGGACAGGGATAAATTCACCCCTCCACTTT

V: TRBV7-2
size: NA
D: NA
J: TRBJ2-7
CDR3: CASSLGPPREQYF
DNA: TGTGCCAGCAGCTTAGGCCCCCCGAGGGAGCAGTACTTC

V: TRBV3-1/TRBV3-2
size: once
D: TRBD2
J: TRBJ2-1
CDR3: CASSPLAYGDEQFF
DNA: TGTGCCAGCAGCCCACTAGCGTACGGTGATGAGCAGTTCTTC

V: TRBV6-5
size: NA
D: NA
J: TRBJ2-5
CDR3: CASRHRGGETQYF
DNA: TGTGCCAGCAGACACAGGGGGGGAGAGACCCAGTACTTC

V: TRBV7-9
size: NA
D: NA
J: TRBJ1-3
CDR3: CASSPDTSSGNTIYF
DNA: TGTGCCAGCAGCCCGGACACGAGCTCTGGAAACACCATATATTTT

V: TRBV5-4
size: NA
D: TRBD1
J: TRBJ2-2
CDR3: CASSPGQGALRDTGELFF
DNA: TGTGCCAGCAGCCCCGGACAGGGGGCGCTGAGGGACACCGGGGAGCTGTTTTTT

V: TRBV7-2
size: NA
D: TRBD1
J: TRBJ1-2
CDR3: CASSDPPTGIYGYTF
DNA: TGTGCCAGCAGCGACCCCCCGACAGGGATCTATGGCTACACCTTC